Listed below are T cell receptor beta chains from one sample, sequenced in a study of OX40 agonist ivuxolimab in advanced cancers. TCRdb's table, derived via immunoSEQ multiplex PCR, lists solely in-frame clones and lacks some. The sample holds about 79,000 clones, about 85% seen once. The input for sequencing was CD4+ or CD8+ T cells sorted from blood, taken in a trial of the OX40 agonist ivuxolimab. These receptors were obtained from an adult with an advanced solid tumor such as melanoma, head and neck, liver or kidney cancer. Both conserved end residues are trimmed from each CDR3. Each record gives: V gene, CDR3 protein.

v_gene: TRBV7-3
CDR3aa: ASSLIQGAGSATEAF

v_gene: TRBV4-1
CDR3aa: ASSQVFAGRTLSGNTIY

v_gene: TRBV5-1
CDR3aa: ASSRDRATEKQF

v_gene: TRBV2
CDR3aa: ASSEQGPYEQY

v_gene: TRBV7-6
CDR3aa: ASSLFADTQY

v_gene: TRBV5-8
CDR3aa: ASSVRQGFTGELF

v_gene: TRBV7-8
CDR3aa: ASSLGGGGPDTQY

v_gene: TRBV4-1
CDR3aa: ASSRNGDSSSYEQY

v_gene: TRBV9
CDR3aa: ASSVEDRYTEAF

v_gene: TRBV7-2
CDR3aa: ASSLVGGYEQY

v_gene: TRBV7-3
CDR3aa: ASSLGRVQDTQY

v_gene: TRBV7-9
CDR3aa: ASSFTKETQY

v_gene: TRBV21-1
CDR3aa: ASSKALWATNEKLF

v_gene: TRBV20-1
CDR3aa: SAPGYEKLF

v_gene: TRBV11-3
CDR3aa: ASSFTGKNTEAF

v_gene: TRBV11-1
CDR3aa: ASSFGHNKQF

v_gene: TRBV29-1
CDR3aa: SAANTEAF

v_gene: TRBV5-1
CDR3aa: ASAGTGAGEQY

v_gene: TRBV30
CDR3aa: AWSVEGNYGYT

v_gene: TRBV2
CDR3aa: ASRGEGRTQY

v_gene: TRBV11-2
CDR3aa: ASSLGGYEGYT

v_gene: TRBV5-4
CDR3aa: ASSREAGGTEAF